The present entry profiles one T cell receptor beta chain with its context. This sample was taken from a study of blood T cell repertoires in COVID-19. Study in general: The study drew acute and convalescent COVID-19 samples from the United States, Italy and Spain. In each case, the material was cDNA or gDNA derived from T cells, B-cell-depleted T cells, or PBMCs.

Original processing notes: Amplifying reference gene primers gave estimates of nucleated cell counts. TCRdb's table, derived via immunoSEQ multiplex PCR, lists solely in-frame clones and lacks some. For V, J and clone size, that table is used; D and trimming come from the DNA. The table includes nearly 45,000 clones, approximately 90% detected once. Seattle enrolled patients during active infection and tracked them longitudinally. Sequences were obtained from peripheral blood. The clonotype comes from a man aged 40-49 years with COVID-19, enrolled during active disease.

The CDR3 bases are TGCGCCAGCAGCTTAGAGGCCCCAGGGGACATTCAGTACTTC. Translated: CASSLEAPGDIQYF. The V and J genes are TRBV5-1 and TRBJ2-4; the D gene is possibly TRBD1 (6 bases). The CDR3 has 14 residues. Germline values: CDR1 SGHRS, CDR2 YFSETQ. V gave up 2 bases and J gave up 8 bases, with 14 bases separating them.